The 30 T cell receptor beta chains below come from one sample, sequenced in a study of follicular helper T cells after annual influenza vaccination. Time point described: 2015-2016 season, pre-vaccination. Sequenced by immunoSEQ multiplex PCR; TCRdb stores in-frame clones only, minus some. Seen here are about 9,300 clones, roughly 89% observed once, and the top ten hold 0.47%. The sequenced sample was CXCR5+ CD38- circulating T follicular helper cells from blood, obtained on the day of influenza vaccination. Subset specified: circulating Tfh, non-naive CD4+CXCR5+PD-1+ (ICOS+CD38+ or ICOS-CD38-). The receptors stem from an adult who received the influenza vaccine.

The chain couples TRBV7-2 to TRBJ1-6; D ambiguous. Germline V gives CDR1 SGHTA, CDR2 FQGNSA. The CDR3 extends over 13 amino acids. Trimming shortened V by 8 bases and J by 7 bases, and 12 bases separated the two germline ends. The CDR3, as DNA: TGTGCCAGCTGCCCGGGAGGGAATTCACCCCTCCACTTT. It is translated as CASCPGGNSPLHF.

This clone was seen a single time. The gene calls are TRBV19 and TRBJ2-6; no firm D call. Per the germline V gene, CDR1 is LNHDA and CDR2 is SQIVND (reference sequence). Trimming removed 6 bases at V and 0 bases at J, with 12 bases between. This CDR3 region has 16 residues. The CDR3, as DNA: TGTGCCAGTAGGTGGGATCTGAGCTCTGGGGCCAACGTCCTGACTTTC. It yields the protein CASRWDLSSGANVLTF.

The V gene is TRBV5-1, the J gene TRBJ2-7; unclear D gene. Germline V CDR1 and CDR2: SGHRS, YFSETQ. V gave up 0 bases and J gave up 7 bases, with 14 bases separating them. The CDR3 runs to 14 residues. In DNA, the CDR3 is TGCGCCAGCAGCTTGGCCCCTGGGGAAGGGGAGCAGTACTTC. Translated: CASSLAPGEGEQYF.

This chain links TRBV7-9 with TRBJ1-1; D unresolved. Germline V gene lookup returns CDR1 SEHNR and CDR2 FQNEAQ (reference sequence). This CDR3 is built from 11 residues. V was clipped by 2 bases and J by 7 bases, with 5 bases between them. The DNA of the CDR3 is TGTGCCAGCAGCTTATTCGGTGAAGCTTTCTTT. It codes for CASSLFGEAFF.

V usage is TRBV4-2 and J usage is TRBJ1-1, with unresolved D. The germline V gene has CDR1 LGHNA and CDR2 YNFKEQ. The CDR3 sequence is 14 residues long. Trimming cost V 0 bases and J 5 bases, with 10 bases left between them. CDR3 amino acids: CASSQDRRGTEAFF. The CDR3 DNA follows: TGTGCCAGCAGCCAAGATCGTCGCGGAACTGAAGCTTTCTTT.

CDR3 residues: CASNDRPLLPDTQYF. As DNA, the CDR3 is TGTGCCAGCAATGACCGACCCCTACTACCAGATACGCAGTATTTT. This chain joins TRBV5-5 and TRBJ2-3, with unresolved D. Germline V gene data show CDR1 as SGHKS and CDR2 as YYEKEE (reference sequence). The CDR3 runs to 15 residues. The V end lost 6 bases, the J end lost 4 bases, and 18 bases lay between the germline ends.

V gene TRBV10-2 combines with J gene TRBJ2-2, with 11 bases identical to TRBD2. Germline CDR1 and CDR2: WSHSY and SAAADI. The CDR3 is 15 residues long. The V gene end was trimmed by 5 bases and the J gene end by 8 bases; junction bases not matched to a gene: 7. In DNA, the CDR3 is TGCGCCAGCAGTAGTAGCGGGGGGGCCAAGGGGGAGCTGTTTTTT. Translation gives CASSSSGGAKGELFF.

J is TRBJ2-3 and V is TRBV6-5, with 9 positions matching TRBD2. CDR1 is MNHEY, CDR2 SVGAGI, per germline. After removal of 0 bases from V and 5 bases from J, the junction contained 6 bases not matched to a gene. The CDR3 has 16 amino acids. CDR3 sequence (DNA): TGTGCCAGCAGTTACTCGGGCGGGGGGGCTGGAGATACGCAGTATTTT. Its translation: CASSYSGGGAGDTQYF.

This clone showed up just once. The V and J genes are TRBV11-3 and TRBJ1-4; D is possibly TRBD1 (5 bases). CDR1 and CDR2 from the germline V gene are SGHNT and YENEEA. This CDR3 spans 15 amino acids. V was trimmed by 6 bases and J by 4 bases, leaving 15 bases between them. CDR3 residues: CASRPPGVNNEKLFF. For the CDR3, the DNA is TGTGCCAGCAGACCCCCGGGGGTGAATAATGAAAAACTGTTTTTT.

The CDR3 bases are TGTGCCAGCAGCTCAAAGGGAGCGGGGGGGCCAAGAGAGCAGTACTTC. Protein sequence: CASSSKGAGGPREQYF. J is TRBJ2-7 and V is TRBV7-2, with 10 bases matching TRBD2. The germline V gene encodes CDR1 SGHTA and CDR2 FQGNSA. V lost 4 bases to trimming and J lost 7 bases; unmatched junction nucleotides: 13. This CDR3 region has 16 residues.

This rearrangement joins TRBV6-1 to TRBJ2-3; D remains unclear. Per the germline V gene, CDR1 is MNHNS and CDR2 is SASEGT. The ends were cut back, 5 bases at V and 4 bases at J, with 7 bases in the middle. This CDR3 is 12 amino acids long. The CDR3 sequence: CASSLNPDTQYF. In DNA, the CDR3 is TGTGCCAGCAGTCTTAATCCAGATACGCAGTATTTT.

This clone was detected a few times. The chain combines TRBV5-5 with TRBJ1-3, with 7 bases that match TRBD1. The CDR3 is 15 amino acids. The trim removed 5 bases at V and 3 bases at J, leaving 8 bases unmatched. Germline values: CDR1 SGHKS, CDR2 YYEKEE (reference sequence). The CDR3 sequence: CASSFTGDGGNTIYF. CDR3 bases: TGTGCCAGCAGTTTCACAGGGGACGGTGGAAACACCATATATTTT.

The chain joins TRBV7-6 to TRBJ1-1; tentatively, D is TRBD1 (6 bases). Trimming took off 4 bases at V and 1 base at J, with 7 bases between the two ends. Germline CDR1 is SGHVS and CDR2 is FNYEAQ. The CDR3 covers 13 residues. DNA for the CDR3: TGTGCCAGCAGCTGGGGACAGAACACTGAAGCTTTCTTT. Amino acid sequence: CASSWGQNTEAFF.

The CDR3 region is CASKSGSHSGANVLTF. In DNA, the CDR3 is TGTGCCAGCAAGAGTGGCAGTCACTCTGGGGCCAACGTCCTGACTTTC. The chain joins TRBV27 to TRBJ2-6; unclear D gene. Germline loops: CDR1 MNHEY, CDR2 SMNVEV (reference sequence). Between the trimmed V and J ends, which lost 7 bases and 0 bases, there was a span of 13 bases. The CDR3 covers 16 residues. The full variable domain, completed using reference TRBV27 and TRBJ2-6, is EAQVTQNPRYLITVTGKKLTVTCSQNMNHEYMSWYRQDPGLGLRQIYYSMNVEVTDKGDVPEGYKVSRKEKRNFPLILESPSPNQTSLYFCASKSGSHSGANVLTFGAGSRLTVL.

This chain links TRBV7-2 with TRBJ2-7, with 10 bases aligning to TRBD1. V lost 6 bases to trimming and J lost 4 bases; unmatched junction nucleotides: 6. Germline CDR1 is SGHTA and CDR2 is FQGNSA. CDR3 length equals 14 residues. The CDR3 DNA sequence: TGTGCCAGCAGACCGACAGGGGGCTCTTACGAGCAGTACTTC. Its protein is CASRPTGGSYEQYF.

This CDR3 reads CASSYSITGTTEAFF. The DNA of the CDR3 is TGTGCCAGCAGTTACTCCATCACAGGCACGACTGAAGCTTTCTTT. The chain links TRBV6-5 to TRBJ1-1; weak D call: TRBD1 (5 bases). The germline gives CDR1 MNHEY, CDR2 SVGAGI. V was trimmed by 0 bases and J by 5 bases, leaving 13 bases between them. The CDR3 length is 15 residues.

The chain uses TRBV19 and TRBJ2-1; no clear D. The CDR3 totals 12 residues. The V and J ends lost 5 bases and 4 bases respectively, with 6 bases between them. Germline V gives CDR1 LNHDA, CDR2 SQIVND (reference sequence). CDR3 sequence: CASSHIYNEQFF. The CDR3 DNA sequence: TGTGCCAGTAGTCACATATACAATGAGCAGTTCTTC.

The chain employs TRBV7-9 and TRBJ2-3; weak D call: TRBD2 (6 bases). This CDR3 comprises 15 residues. Between the trimmed V and J ends, which lost 5 bases and 2 bases, there was a span of 14 bases. Germline V gene sequence: CDR1 SEHNR, CDR2 FQNEAQ (reference sequence). The CDR3 spells CASSPRDFDTDTQYF. CDR3 nucleotides: TGTGCCAGCAGCCCCCGGGACTTCGACACAGATACGCAGTATTTT.

The chain is built from TRBV21-1 and TRBJ1-5. TRBV21-1 is an annotated pseudogene. The CDR3 is made up of 18 amino acids. The CDR3 here is CASSKLASGRDSNQPQHF. In nucleotides, the CDR3 is TGTGCCAGCAGCAAACTAGCCTCTGGGAGGGATAGCAATCAGCCCCAGCATTTT.

This sequence joins TRBV6-6 and TRBJ1-2, with D possibly being TRBD1 (5 bases). The CDR3 sequence is 13 residues long. The germline V gene has CDR1 MNHNY and CDR2 SVGAGI (reference sequence). The ends were cut back, 4 bases at V and 2 bases at J, with 8 bases in the middle. The CDR3 protein is CASSLSGNYGYTF. CDR3 bases: TGTGCCAGCAGTTTATCAGGGAACTATGGCTACACCTTC.

The chain is built from TRBV7-8 and TRBJ2-3; D is unresolved. The V end lost 2 bases, the J end lost 0 bases, and 12 bases lay between the germline ends. Germline V gives CDR1 SGHVS, CDR2 FQNEAQ. The CDR3 is made up of 16 amino acids. CDR3 coding DNA: TGTGCCAGCAGCTTATTTCACGCATCTAGCACAGATACGCAGTATTTT. It specifies CASSLFHASSTDTQYF.

The chain links TRBV7-2 to TRBJ2-4, with TRBD2 identical over 8 bases. CDR3 size: 15 residues. Trimming at V came to 5 bases and at J to 8 bases, leaving 11 bases not matched to a gene. Germline CDR1 and CDR2: SGHTA and FQGNSA. CDR3 protein: CASSPSQGGGYIQYF. The CDR3 region has the DNA TGTGCCAGCAGCCCGAGCCAGGGCGGGGGGTACATTCAGTACTTC.

The chain employs TRBV7-9 and TRBJ1-6, with TRBD1 matching over 11 bases. Germline CDR1 SEHNR, CDR2 FQNEAQ (reference sequence). The CDR3 is 15 residues long. V shed 5 bases, J shed 8 bases, and the junction held 5 bases outside the gene matches. The CDR3 region is CASSPRTGGDSPLHF. The DNA for the CDR3 is TGTGCCAGCAGCCCGCGGACAGGGGGCGATTCACCCCTCCACTTT.

The chain has TRBV18 and TRBJ1-1; D is ambiguous. Germline V CDR1 and CDR2: KGHSH, LQKENI. CDR3 length: 14 amino acids. V gave up 4 bases and J gave up 4 bases, with 13 bases separating them. DNA for the CDR3: TGTGCCAGCTCACTAACCTCTTGGAGCACTGAAGCTTTCTTT. Translated, it gives CASSLTSWSTEAFF.

The chain couples TRBV10-2 to TRBJ2-7; the D is unclear. Trimming removed 3 bases from V and 3 bases from J, with 12 bases in between. The germline V gene has CDR1 WSHSY and CDR2 SAAADI. This CDR3 contains 14 residues. CDR3 in DNA: TGCGCCAGCAGTGAATTGGGCGGAAACTACGAGCAGTACTTC. It encodes CASSELGGNYEQYF.

The V gene is TRBV27, the J gene TRBJ2-1; D gene unclear. CDR3 size: 13 residues. Germline CDR1 is MNHEY and CDR2 is SMNVEV (reference sequence). V was clipped by 2 bases and J by 9 bases, with 11 bases between them. Here the CDR3 reads CASSLTPFGEQFF. The CDR3, as DNA: TGTGCCAGCAGTTTAACCCCCTTTGGTGAGCAGTTCTTC.

This clone appeared a single time. V and J are TRBV7-6 and TRBJ2-3; 9 positions match TRBD1. After removal of 3 bases from V and 5 bases from J, the junction contained 9 bases not matched to a gene. The germline V gene encodes CDR1 SGHVS and CDR2 FNYEAQ. This CDR3 is 16 amino acids long. This CDR3 reads CASSFYTGGEVDTQYF. DNA of the CDR3: TGTGCCAGCAGCTTTTATACAGGGGGCGAAGTAGATACGCAGTATTTT. The whole variable domain, filled in from reference TRBV7-6 and TRBJ2-3, reads GAGVSQSPRYKVTKRGQDVALRCDPISGHVSLYWYRQALGQGPEFLTYFNYEAQQDKSGLPNDRFSAERPEGSISTLTIQRTEQRDSAMYRCASSFYTGGEVDTQYFGPGTRLTVL.

CDR3 sequence: CASSDLYRDVQEAFF. The CDR3 DNA is TGTGCCAGCAGTGATCTTTACAGGGACGTTCAGGAAGCTTTCTTT. The chain has TRBV6-1 and TRBJ1-1; perhaps TRBD1 as D (6 bases). Germline CDR1 reads MNHNS; CDR2 reads SASEGT. The V end was cut by 3 bases, the J end by 8 bases, with 19 bases between. CDR3 length: 15 residues.

The chain links TRBV7-9 to TRBJ2-1; D is uncertain. Trimming cost V 0 bases and J 8 bases, with 14 bases left between them. The germline V gene encodes CDR1 SEHNR and CDR2 FQNEAQ (reference sequence). CDR3 length: 15 amino acids. CDR3: CASSLASGYSDEQFF. Here the CDR3 DNA reads TGTGCCAGCAGCTTAGCGTCCGGGTACAGCGATGAGCAGTTCTTC.

CDR3 loop: CASSQDHEKLFF. Here the CDR3 DNA reads TGCGCCAGCAGCCAAGACCATGAAAAACTGTTTTTT. The chain combines TRBV4-3 with TRBJ1-4; D uncertain. The CDR3 runs to 12 residues. V dropped 0 bases and J dropped 6 bases, with 2 bases sitting between them. Looked up from germline, CDR1 is LGHNA and CDR2 is YSLEER.